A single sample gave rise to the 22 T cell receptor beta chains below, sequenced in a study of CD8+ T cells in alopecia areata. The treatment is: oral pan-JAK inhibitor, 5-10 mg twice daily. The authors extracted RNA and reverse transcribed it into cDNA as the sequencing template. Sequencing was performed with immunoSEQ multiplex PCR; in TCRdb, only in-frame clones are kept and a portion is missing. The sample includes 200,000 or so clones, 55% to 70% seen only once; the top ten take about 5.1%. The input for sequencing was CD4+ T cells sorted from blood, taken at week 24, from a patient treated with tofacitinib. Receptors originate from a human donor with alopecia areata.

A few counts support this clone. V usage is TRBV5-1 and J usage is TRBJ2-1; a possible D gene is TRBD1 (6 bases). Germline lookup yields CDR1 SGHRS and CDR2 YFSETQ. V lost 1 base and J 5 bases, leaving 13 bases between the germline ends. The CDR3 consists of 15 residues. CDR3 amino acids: CASSLSQGPNNEQFF. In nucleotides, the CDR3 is TGCGCCAGCAGCTTGTCACAGGGCCCCAACAATGAGCAGTTCTTC. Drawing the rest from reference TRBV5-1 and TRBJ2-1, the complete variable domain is KAGVTQTPRYLIKTRGQQVTLSCSPISGHRSVSWYQQTPGQGLQFLFEYFSETQRNKGNFPGRFSGRQFSNSRSEMNVSTLELGDSALYLCASSLSQGPNNEQFFGPGTRLTVL.

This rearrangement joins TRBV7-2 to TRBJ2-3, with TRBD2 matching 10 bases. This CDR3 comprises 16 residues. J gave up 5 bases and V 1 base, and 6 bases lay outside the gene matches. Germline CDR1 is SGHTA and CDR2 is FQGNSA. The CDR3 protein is CASSLGLAGEVDTQYF. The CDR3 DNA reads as TGTGCCAGCAGCTTAGGCCTAGCGGGAGAAGTAGATACGCAGTATTTT.

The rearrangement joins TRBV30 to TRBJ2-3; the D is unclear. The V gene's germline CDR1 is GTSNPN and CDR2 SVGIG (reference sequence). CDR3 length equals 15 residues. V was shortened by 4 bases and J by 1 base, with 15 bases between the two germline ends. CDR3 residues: CAWTWGLDGTDTQYF. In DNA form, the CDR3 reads TGTGCCTGGACGTGGGGTCTGGACGGCACAGATACGCAGTATTTT.

CDR3 region: CASSPGSTPRELFF. The CDR3, as DNA: TGTGCCAGCAGCCCCGGGAGTACGCCTAGGGAGCTGTTTTTT. The chain recombines TRBV5-5 with TRBJ2-2; maybe TRBD2 (6 bases). Germline lookup yields CDR1 SGHKS and CDR2 YYEKEE (reference sequence). The V end lost 4 bases, the J end lost 9 bases, and 16 bases lay between the germline ends. The CDR3 totals 14 residues.

This CDR3 reads CASSLAGTSGGTDTQYF. The DNA of the CDR3 is TGCGCCAGCAGCTTGGCGGGGACTAGCGGAGGCACAGATACGCAGTATTTT. The chain combines TRBV5-1 with TRBJ2-3; 11 positions agree with TRBD2. Germline V gives CDR1 SGHRS, CDR2 YFSETQ. Trimming at V came to 0 bases and at J to 1 base, leaving 4 bases not matched to a gene. There are 17 residues in the CDR3.

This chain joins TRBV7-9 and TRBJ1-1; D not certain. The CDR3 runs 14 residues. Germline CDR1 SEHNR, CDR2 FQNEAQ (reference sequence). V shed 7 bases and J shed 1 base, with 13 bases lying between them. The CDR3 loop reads CASTGLAANTEAFF. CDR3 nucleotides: TGTGCCAGCACCGGACTGGCAGCGAACACTGAAGCTTTCTTT.

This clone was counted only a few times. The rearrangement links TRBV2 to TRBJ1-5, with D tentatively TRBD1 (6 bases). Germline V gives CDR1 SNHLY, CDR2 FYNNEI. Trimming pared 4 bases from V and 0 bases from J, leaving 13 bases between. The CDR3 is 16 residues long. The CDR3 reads CASSADSTLSNQPQHF. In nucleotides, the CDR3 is TGTGCCAGCAGTGCGGACAGCACACTTAGCAATCAGCCCCAGCATTTT. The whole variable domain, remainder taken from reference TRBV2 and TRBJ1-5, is EPEVTQTPSHQVTQMGQEVILRCVPISNHLYFYWYRQILGQKVEFLVSFYNNEISEKSEIFDDQFSVERPDGSNFTLKIRSTKLEDSAMYFCASSADSTLSNQPQHFGDGTRLSIL.

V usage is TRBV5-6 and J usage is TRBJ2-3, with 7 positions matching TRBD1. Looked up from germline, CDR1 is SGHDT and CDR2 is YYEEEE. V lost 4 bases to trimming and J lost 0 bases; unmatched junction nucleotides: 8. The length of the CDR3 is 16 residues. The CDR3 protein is CASSQGQRASTDTQYF. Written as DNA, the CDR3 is TGTGCCAGCAGCCAGGGACAGAGAGCTAGCACAGATACGCAGTATTTT.

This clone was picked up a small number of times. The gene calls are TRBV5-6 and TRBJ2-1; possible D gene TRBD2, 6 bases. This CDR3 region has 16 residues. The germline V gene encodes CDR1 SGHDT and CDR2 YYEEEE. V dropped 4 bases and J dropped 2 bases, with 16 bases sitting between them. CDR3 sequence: CASSRSSVVTYNEQFF. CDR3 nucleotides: TGTGCCAGCAGCAGGTCTAGCGTTGTCACCTACAATGAGCAGTTCTTC.

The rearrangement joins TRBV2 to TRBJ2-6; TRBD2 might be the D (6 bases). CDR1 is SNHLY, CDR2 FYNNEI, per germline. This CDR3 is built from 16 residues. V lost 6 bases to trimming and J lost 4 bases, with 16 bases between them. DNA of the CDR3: TGTGCCAGCAGCTTAAGGGCGGGGACCGGGGCCAACGTCCTGACTTTC. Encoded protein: CASSLRAGTGANVLTF.

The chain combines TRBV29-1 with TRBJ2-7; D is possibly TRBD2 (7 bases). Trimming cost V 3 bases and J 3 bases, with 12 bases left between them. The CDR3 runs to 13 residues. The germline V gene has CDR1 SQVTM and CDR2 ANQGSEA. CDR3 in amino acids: CSVEGGAHYEQYF. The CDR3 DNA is TGCAGCGTTGAGGGGGGGGCGCACTACGAGCAGTACTTC.

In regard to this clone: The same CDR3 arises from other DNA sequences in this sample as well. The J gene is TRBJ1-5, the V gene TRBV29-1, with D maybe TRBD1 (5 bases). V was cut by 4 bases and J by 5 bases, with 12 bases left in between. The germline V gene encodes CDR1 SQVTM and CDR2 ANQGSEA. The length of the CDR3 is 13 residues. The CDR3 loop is CSVAGGFDQPQHF. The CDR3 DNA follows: TGCAGCGTTGCGGGGGGGTTCGATCAGCCCCAGCATTTT.

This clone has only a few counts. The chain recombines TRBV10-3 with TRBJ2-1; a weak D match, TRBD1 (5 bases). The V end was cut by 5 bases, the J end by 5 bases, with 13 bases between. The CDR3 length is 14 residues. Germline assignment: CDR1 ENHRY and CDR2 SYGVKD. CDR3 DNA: TGTGCCATCAGTTTGGACATGGATAACAATGAGCAGTTCTTC. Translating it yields CAISLDMDNNEQFF.

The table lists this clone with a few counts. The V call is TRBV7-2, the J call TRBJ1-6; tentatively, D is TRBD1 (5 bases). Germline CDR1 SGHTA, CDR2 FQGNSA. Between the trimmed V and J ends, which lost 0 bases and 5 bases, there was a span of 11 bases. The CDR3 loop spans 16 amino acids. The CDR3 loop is CASSLAVDTDNSPLHF. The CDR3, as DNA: TGTGCCAGCAGCTTAGCGGTGGACACCGATAATTCACCCCTCCACTTT.

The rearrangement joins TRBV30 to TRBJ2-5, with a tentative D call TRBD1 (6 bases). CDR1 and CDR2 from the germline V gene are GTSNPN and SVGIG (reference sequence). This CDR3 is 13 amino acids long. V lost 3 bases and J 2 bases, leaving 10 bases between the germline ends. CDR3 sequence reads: CAWSWTAQETQYF. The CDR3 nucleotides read TGTGCCTGGAGCTGGACAGCTCAAGAGACCCAGTACTTC.

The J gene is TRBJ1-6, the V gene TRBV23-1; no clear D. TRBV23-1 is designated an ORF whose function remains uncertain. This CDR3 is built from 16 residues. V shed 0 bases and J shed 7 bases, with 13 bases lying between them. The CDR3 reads CASSQSCSLRNSPLHF. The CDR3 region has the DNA TGCGCCAGCAGTCAATCGTGCAGCTTGAGGAATTCACCCCTCCACTTT.

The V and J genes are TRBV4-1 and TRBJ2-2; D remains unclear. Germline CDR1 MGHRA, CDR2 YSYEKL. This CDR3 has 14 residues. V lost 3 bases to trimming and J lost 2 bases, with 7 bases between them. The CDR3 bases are TGCGCCAGCAGCCATAGCCCTAACACCGGGGAGCTGTTTTTT. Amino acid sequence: CASSHSPNTGELFF.

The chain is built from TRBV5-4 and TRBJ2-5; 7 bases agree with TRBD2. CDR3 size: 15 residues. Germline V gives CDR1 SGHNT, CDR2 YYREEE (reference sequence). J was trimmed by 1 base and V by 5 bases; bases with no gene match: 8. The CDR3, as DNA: TGTGCCAGCAGTTATGGTGGGGGGGGCCAAGAGACCCAGTACTTC. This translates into CASSYGGGGQETQYF.

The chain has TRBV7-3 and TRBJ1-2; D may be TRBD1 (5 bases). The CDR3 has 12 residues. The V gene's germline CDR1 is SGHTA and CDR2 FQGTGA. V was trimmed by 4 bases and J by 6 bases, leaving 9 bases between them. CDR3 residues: CASSSGADGYTF. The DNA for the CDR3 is TGTGCCAGCAGCTCCGGGGCGGATGGCTACACCTTC.

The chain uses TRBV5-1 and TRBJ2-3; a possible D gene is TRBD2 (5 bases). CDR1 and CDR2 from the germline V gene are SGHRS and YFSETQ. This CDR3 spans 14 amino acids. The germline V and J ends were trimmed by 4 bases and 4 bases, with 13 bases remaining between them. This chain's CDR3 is CASSPDSKPDTQYF. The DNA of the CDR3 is TGCGCCAGCAGCCCGGACTCCAAACCAGATACGCAGTATTTT.

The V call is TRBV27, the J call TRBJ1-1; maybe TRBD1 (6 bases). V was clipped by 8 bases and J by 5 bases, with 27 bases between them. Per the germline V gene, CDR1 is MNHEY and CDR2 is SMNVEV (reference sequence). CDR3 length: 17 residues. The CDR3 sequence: CASGFPRKGGLRTEAFF. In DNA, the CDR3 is TGTGCCAGCGGATTCCCACGCAAAGGGGGGCTGAGGACTGAAGCTTTCTTT.

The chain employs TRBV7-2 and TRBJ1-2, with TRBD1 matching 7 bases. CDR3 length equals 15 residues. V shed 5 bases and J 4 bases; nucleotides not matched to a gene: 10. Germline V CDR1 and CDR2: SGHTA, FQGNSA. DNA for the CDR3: TGTGCCAGCAGCCCGGAGCCCAGGGGGGGCTATGGCTACACCTTC. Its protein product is CASSPEPRGGYGYTF. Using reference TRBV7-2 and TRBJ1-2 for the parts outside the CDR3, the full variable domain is GAGVSQSPSNKVTEKGKDVELRCDPISGHTALYWYRQSLGQGLEFLIYFQGNSAPDKSGLPSDRFSAERTGGSVSTLTIQRTQQEDSAVYLCASSPEPRGGYGYTFGSGTRLTVV.